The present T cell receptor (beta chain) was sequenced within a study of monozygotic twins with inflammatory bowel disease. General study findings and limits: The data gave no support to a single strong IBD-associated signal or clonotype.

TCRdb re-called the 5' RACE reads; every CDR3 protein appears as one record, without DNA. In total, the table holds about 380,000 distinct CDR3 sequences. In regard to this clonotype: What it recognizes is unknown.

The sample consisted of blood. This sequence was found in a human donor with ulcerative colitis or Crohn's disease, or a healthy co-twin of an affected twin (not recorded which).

CDR3 loop: CASSPRLSTGELFF. The chain employs TRBV11-2 and TRBJ2-2. This CDR3 spans 14 amino acids. CDR1 and CDR2 (germline): SGHAT, FQNNGV.